This TCR beta chain appears in the sequencing data of a study of CD8 T cells in ankylosing spondylitis. Study-level results: CD8+ disease-linked clones were present at relatively low frequencies in blood. Significant enrichment of disease-linked clones was reportedly seen in matched ankylosing spondylitis synovial fluid.

This clonotype was seen only a few times. The antigen is not known. The V gene's germline CDR1 is SGHRS and CDR2 YFSETQ. Losses at the gene ends were 0 bases for V and 4 bases for J; bases not matched to a gene: 3. The CDR3 contains 15 residues. TCRdb ran MiXCR on the 5' RACE reads and lists one entry per CDR3 protein. The sample records 200,000 to 250,000 distinct CDR3 sequences, roughly 25% being singletons. Sequencing was performed on blood, either unsorted or a sorted T cell fraction (not recorded which). The clonotype was recovered from a male donor with ankylosing spondylitis or in good health (not recorded which). This chain connects TRBV5-1 to TRBJ2-3; TRBD2 matches 9 bases. The CDR3 loop reads CASSLVSGSSDTQYF. The CDR3 coding sequence is TGCGCCAGCAGCTTGGTTAGCGGGAGTTCAGATACGCAGTATTTT.